A selection of T cell receptor beta chains follows, all from one sample in a study of blood T cell repertoires in COVID-19. The assay was immunoSEQ multiplex PCR, and TCRdb's table has in-frame clones only and misses some. There are about 300,000 clones in the sample; 70% to 90% occur only once, and under 6% lies in the top ten. The sample was PBMCs or T cells enriched from blood (not recorded which). The receptors shown here come from a woman in her 30s who had recovered from COVID-19. Each CDR3 is given with its conserved first and last residue. D genes are given only for firm matches. Expanded clones get a size class; other rows say once, few or many, or leave the size out.

d_call	v_call	j_call	clone_size	cdr3_aa	cdr3_nt
.	TRBV19	TRBJ2-1	once	CASSRDRNNEQFF	TGTGCCAGTAGTCGAGACAGAAACAATGAGCAGTTCTTC
TRBD1	TRBV4-1	TRBJ2-7	few	CASSPVPGTGDYEQYF	TGCGCCAGCAGTCCCGTTCCAGGGACAGGGGACTACGAGCAGTACTTC
.	TRBV9	TRBJ1-1	once	CASSVSGANTEAFF	TGTGCCAGCAGCGTATCAGGGGCGAACACTGAAGCTTTCTTT
.	TRBV6-1	TRBJ2-7	.	CASSEAAGAGDYEQYF	TGTGCCAGCAGTGAGGCGGCAGGGGCAGGGGACTACGAGCAGTACTTC
.	TRBV5-1	TRBJ2-7	.	CASSSGTHEQYF	TGCGCCAGCAGCTCCGGGACTCACGAGCAGTACTTC
.	TRBV9	TRBJ1-1	.	CASSPDPRGGITEAFF	TGTGCCAGCAGCCCCGACCCCCGGGGAGGCATCACTGAAGCTTTCTTT
.	TRBV28	TRBJ1-2	.	CASSIGTVRGYGYTF	TGTGCCAGCAGTATTGGGACTGTGAGAGGATATGGCTACACCTTC
.	TRBV6-6	TRBJ1-5	.	CASSRSLDLLNQPQHF	TGTGCCAGCAGTCGATCGCTCGACTTACTTAATCAGCCCCAGCATTTT
TRBD1	TRBV29-1	TRBJ1-2	.	CSVGTGGKNYGYTF	TGCAGCGTCGGGACAGGGGGTAAAAACTATGGCTACACCTTC
TRBD1	TRBV5-1	TRBJ1-6	.	CASSRGTGQEISSPLHF	TGCGCCAGCAGCCGTGGGACAGGGCAGGAGATCAGTTCACCCCTCCACTTT
TRBD1	TRBV7-9	TRBJ2-1	.	CATLGTGVAGEQFF	TGTGCCACCCTCGGGACAGGGGTCGCGGGCGAGCAGTTCTTC
.	TRBV27	TRBJ1-1	.	CASSLSRVGAEAFF	TGTGCCAGCAGTTTATCGCGGGTTGGGGCTGAAGCTTTCTTT
TRBD1	TRBV5-6	TRBJ1-5	once	CANGTGNQPQHF	TGTGCCAACGGGACAGGGAATCAGCCCCAGCATTTT
.	TRBV5-1	TRBJ2-6	once	CASSLAGAGANVLTF	TGCGCCAGCAGCTTGGCAGGGGCTGGGGCCAACGTCCTGACTTTC
.	TRBV4-3	TRBJ1-5	.	CASSQEGQQYSNQPQHF	TGCGCCAGCAGCCAAGAGGGGCAGCAATATAGCAATCAGCCCCAGCATTTT
.	TRBV7-9	TRBJ2-5	.	CASSLVTGQQETQYF	TGTGCCAGCAGCTTAGTCACAGGGCAACAAGAGACCCAGTACTTC
.	TRBV4-2	TRBJ1-6	.	CASSQERQGLGNNSPLHF	TGTGCCAGCAGCCAAGAGCGTCAGGGATTAGGGAATAATTCACCCCTCCACTTT
TRBD1	TRBV19	TRBJ1-1	few	CASSTWDRSTEAFF	TGTGCCAGTAGTACGTGGGACAGATCCACTGAAGCTTTCTTT
TRBD1	TRBV27	TRBJ1-5	.	CASSPWTGEGQPQHF	TGTGCCAGCAGTCCCTGGACAGGCGAGGGACAGCCCCAGCATTTT
.	TRBV5-1	TRBJ1-6	.	CASSLAGENNSPLHF	TGCGCCAGCAGCTTGGCAGGGGAGAATAATTCACCCCTCCACTTT
.	TRBV7-6	TRBJ2-6	.	CASSLGLDSLSGANVLTF	TGTGCCAGCAGCTTAGGTTTGGACAGCCTCTCTGGGGCCAACGTCCTGACTTTC
TRBD1	TRBV5-1	TRBJ1-2	.	CASSADRAGVDGYTF	TGCGCCAGCAGCGCCGACAGGGCGGGCGTGGATGGCTACACCTTC